Below, 32 T cell receptor beta chains from the same sample are listed, as sequenced in a study of OX40 agonist ivuxolimab in advanced cancers. The data were produced by immunoSEQ multiplex PCR, yet TCRdb's version contains in-frame clones alone and is incomplete. The sample includes around 60,000 clones, about 89% of them seen just once. The sequencing used CD4+ or CD8+ T cells sorted from blood, collected in a trial of the OX40 agonist ivuxolimab. The receptors originated from an adult with an advanced solid tumor such as melanoma, head and neck, liver or kidney cancer.

The chain is built from TRBV10-2 and TRBJ2-7, with D uncertain. Germline V CDR1 and CDR2: WSHSY, SAAADI. This CDR3 spans 14 amino acids. Trimming left V 4 bases short and J 3 bases short, with 13 bases between. The CDR3 protein is CASSAAEKYYEQYF. DNA of the CDR3: TGCGCCAGCAGTGCCGCGGAAAAATACTACGAGCAGTACTTC.

V and J are TRBV28 and TRBJ2-1, with D unresolved. Trimming removed 2 bases at V and 4 bases at J, with 6 bases between. The CDR3 extends over 13 amino acids. Germline CDR1 is MDHEN and CDR2 is SYDVKM. The CDR3 spells CASSLSPYNEQFF. Here the CDR3 DNA reads TGTGCCAGCAGTTTAAGTCCGTACAATGAGCAGTTCTTC.

The chain carries TRBV6-1 and TRBJ2-2; D perhaps matches TRBD2 (7 bases). V lost 5 bases to trimming and J lost 5 bases, with 12 bases between them. The CDR3 runs 14 residues. The germline CDR1 and CDR2 sequences are MNHNS and SASEGT. Here the CDR3 DNA reads TGTGCCAGCAGTCAAGGGAGGGGGACCGGGGAGCTGTTTTTT. It specifies CASSQGRGTGELFF.

This clone rates as medium-sized. This sequence joins TRBV10-2 and TRBJ2-1; D is uncertain. The germline V and J ends were trimmed by 2 bases and 2 bases, with 4 bases remaining between them. The CDR3 is 13 residues long. From germline, CDR1 is WSHSY and CDR2 SAAADI. The CDR3 bases are TGCGCCAGCAGTGAGCGGGCCTACAATGAGCAGTTCTTC. Encoded protein: CASSERAYNEQFF.

Comments on this clone: Within the sample, other DNA sequences also encode this same CDR3. The CDR3 bases are TGTGCCAGCAGCTTGGGGTCCCGGGACAGGGTCGGTTCACCCCTCCACTTT. This translates into CASSLGSRDRVGSPLHF. This chain links TRBV5-6 with TRBJ1-6; 9 bases are a match to TRBD1. Germline V gene lookup returns CDR1 SGHDT and CDR2 YYEEEE. V gave up 0 bases and J gave up 9 bases; unmatched junction bases: 10. This CDR3 has 17 amino acids.

This clone has only one observation. V and J are TRBV11-2 and TRBJ2-5; D unresolved. The CDR3 has 13 residues. From germline, CDR1 is SGHAT and CDR2 FQNNGV. V lost 4 bases and J 4 bases, leaving 10 bases between the germline ends. The CDR3 coding sequence is TGTGCCAGCAGCTCGAAAGGTCGAGAGACCCAGTACTTC. Residues: CASSSKGRETQYF.

This clone is categorized as medium-sized. This chain uses TRBV27 with TRBJ1-4; D unresolved. The germline CDR1 and CDR2 sequences are MNHEY and SMNVEV (reference sequence). This CDR3 comprises 14 residues. V lost 6 bases and J lost 3, with 11 bases in between. DNA of the CDR3: TGTGCCAGCAGAAAACCCGGGGCTAATGAAAAACTGTTTTTT. This codes for CASRKPGANEKLFF.

The rearrangement uses TRBV7-9 and TRBJ1-2; D is unresolved. The CDR3 extends over 12 amino acids. CDR1 and CDR2 from the germline V gene are SEHNR and FQNEAQ (reference sequence). Trimming cost V 1 base and J 8 bases, with 8 bases left between them. CDR3 residues: CASSLEMGGYTF. DNA of the CDR3: TGTGCCAGCAGCTTAGAGATGGGCGGCTACACCTTC. The whole variable domain, filled in from reference TRBV7-9 and TRBJ1-2, reads DTGVSQNPRHKITKRGQNVTFRCDPISEHNRLYWYRQTLGQGPEFLTYFQNEAQLEKSRLLSDRFSAERPKGSFSTLEIQRTEQGDSAMYLCASSLEMGGYTFGSGTRLTVV.

The gene calls are TRBV30 and TRBJ2-1, with TRBD1 matching 8 bases. CDR3 length equals 15 residues. Per germline, CDR1 GTSNPN and CDR2 SVGIG (reference sequence). Trimming at V came to 2 bases and at J to 7 bases, leaving 10 bases not matched to a gene. Here the CDR3 reads CAWSRGSGGGNEQFF. The CDR3 DNA sequence: TGTGCCTGGAGTAGGGGATCAGGGGGCGGAAATGAGCAGTTCTTC. The whole variable domain, remainder taken from reference TRBV30 and TRBJ2-1, is SQTIHQWPATLVQPVGSPLSLECTVEGTSNPNLYWYRQAAGRGLQLLFYSVGIGQISSEVPQNLSASRPQDRQFILSSKKLLLSDSGFYLCAWSRGSGGGNEQFFGPGTRLTVL.

This chain links TRBV7-9 with TRBJ2-4; D remains ambiguous. Germline assignment: CDR1 SEHNR and CDR2 FQNEAQ (reference sequence). The CDR3 totals 15 residues. Trimming took 5 bases from V and 7 from J, leaving 18 bases between them. The CDR3 sequence is CASSPPWGFGNIQYF. The DNA for the CDR3 is TGTGCCAGCAGCCCTCCCTGGGGATTTGGGAACATTCAGTACTTC.

The V and J genes are TRBV7-9 and TRBJ1-4; D call uncertain. The CDR3 sequence is 14 residues long. Germline V gene sequence: CDR1 SEHNR, CDR2 FQNEAQ (reference sequence). V lost 5 bases to trimming and J lost 0 bases, with 7 bases between them. Here the CDR3 DNA reads TGTGCCAGCAGCCGAATTGCAACTAATGAAAAACTGTTTTTT. Encoded protein: CASSRIATNEKLFF.

V usage is TRBV5-6 and J usage is TRBJ2-5, with D perhaps assigned TRBD1 or TRBD2 (5 bases each). In germline, CDR1 is SGHDT, CDR2 YYEEEE. CDR3 length equals 13 residues. Deletions cut 6 bases from V and 4 bases from J, with 13 bases between. As DNA, the CDR3 is TGTGCCAGCACCGCCCAGGGAGCAGAGACCCAGTACTTC. This gives the protein CASTAQGAETQYF.

The chain links TRBV5-5 to TRBJ2-3; D possibly corresponds to TRBD1 (7 bases). This CDR3 spans 16 amino acids. The V gene's germline CDR1 is SGHKS and CDR2 YYEKEE (reference sequence). Trimming removed 3 bases from V and 0 bases from J, with 14 bases in between. The CDR3 loop reads CASSSRGTVSTDTQYF. As DNA, the CDR3 is TGTGCCAGCAGCTCACGGGGGACAGTCAGCACAGATACGCAGTATTTT.

The V gene is TRBV7-7, the J gene TRBJ2-3; possible D gene TRBD1, 5 bases. The CDR3 is 13 amino acids. The V end lost 3 bases, the J end lost 5 bases, and 9 bases lay between the germline ends. CDR1 and CDR2 (germline): SSHAT, FNYEAQ (reference sequence). The CDR3 DNA reads TGTGCCAGCAGCTTTGAAAGGGGAGATACGCAGTATTTT. It yields the protein CASSFERGDTQYF.

The genes are TRBV4-3 and TRBJ1-6; D gene unclear. Germline assignment: CDR1 LGHNA and CDR2 YSLEER. The CDR3 spans 14 residues. Trimming shortened V by 0 bases and J by 14 bases, and 14 bases separated the two germline ends. The CDR3 coding sequence is TGCGCCAGCAGCCAAGATCTCCGAACGTGGGCCCTCCACTTT. Its translation: CASSQDLRTWALHF.

The chain employs TRBV21-1 and TRBJ1-5; the table's TRBD1 call for D was not verified on the DNA. TRBV21-1 is an annotated pseudogene. This CDR3 is 16 amino acids long. CDR3 loop: CASSKEVTGEYQPQHF. CDR3 coding DNA: TGTGCCAGCAGCAAAGAAGTAACAGGGGAATATCAGCCCCAGCATTTT.

The chain has TRBV6-1 and TRBJ1-6; 11 bases are a match to TRBD1. Unmatched junction bases numbered 3, after V lost 3 bases and J lost 5 bases. CDR1 is MNHNS, CDR2 SASEGT, per germline. This CDR3 spans 16 amino acids. The CDR3 loop is CASSERTGGNNSPLHF. For the CDR3, the DNA is TGTGCCAGCAGTGAGAGGACAGGGGGCAATAATTCACCCCTCCACTTT.

The genes are TRBV30 and TRBJ2-3; no clear D gene. The germline V and J ends were trimmed by 0 bases and 4 bases, with 8 bases remaining between them. CDR1 is GTSNPN and CDR2 is SVGIG in the germline V gene (reference sequence). The CDR3 totals 13 residues. The CDR3 DNA sequence: TGTGCCTGGAGTGTAAATGTGGCAGATACGCAGTATTTT. Amino acid sequence: CAWSVNVADTQYF.

The chain uses TRBV5-1 and TRBJ1-2; no clear D. The CDR3 has 15 residues. Germline V gene lookup returns CDR1 SGHRS and CDR2 YFSETQ. Trimming shortened V by 0 bases and J by 4 bases, and 13 bases separated the two germline ends. This CDR3 reads CASSLDSWSIYGYTF. The CDR3 DNA reads as TGCGCCAGCAGCTTGGACAGTTGGAGTATCTATGGCTACACCTTC.

CDR3 coding DNA: TGTGCCAGCAGTTCCATCCGGGACAGGACTGTAGAAAAACTGTTTTTT. Amino acids: CASSSIRDRTVEKLFF. The chain carries TRBV28 and TRBJ1-4; TRBD1 matches 8 bases. CDR3 size: 16 residues. V lost 4 bases, J lost 8 bases, and 12 bases stayed unmatched. Germline V lookup: CDR1 MDHEN, CDR2 SYDVKM. Based on the CDR3 plus reference TRBV28 and TRBJ1-4, the full variable domain is DVKVTQSSRYLVKRTGEKVFLECVQDMDHENMFWYRQDPGLGLRLIYFSYDVKMKEKGDIPEGYSVSREKKERFSLILESASTNQTSMYLCASSSIRDRTVEKLFFGSGTQLSVL.

CDR3 in DNA: TGTGCCTGGGGATTCCGCCGGGAAGCTTTCTTT. It yields the protein CAWGFRREAFF. The rearrangement links TRBV30 to TRBJ1-1; no definite D call. The germline gives CDR1 GTSNPN, CDR2 SVGIG (reference sequence). The CDR3 length is 11 residues. V was pared by 5 bases and J by 8 bases, with 12 bases between.

V usage is TRBV19 and J usage is TRBJ1-2; no reliable D call. Trimming removed 1 base at V and 6 bases at J, with 9 bases between. Germline values: CDR1 LNHDA, CDR2 SQIVND (reference sequence). The CDR3 runs to 13 residues. The CDR3 reads CASSIVVGDGYTF. The CDR3 nucleotides are TGTGCCAGTAGTATAGTAGTAGGAGATGGCTACACCTTC.

This chain connects TRBV9 to TRBJ2-3, with 10 bases identical to TRBD1. Germline V gene lookup returns CDR1 SGDLS and CDR2 YYNGEE. The CDR3 is 17 residues long. V gave up 3 bases and J gave up 5 bases; unmatched junction bases: 12. This CDR3 is CASSADPTGGLLDTQYF. Written as DNA, the CDR3 is TGTGCCAGCAGCGCAGATCCGACAGGGGGCTTGTTAGATACGCAGTATTTT.

The J gene is TRBJ2-7, the V gene TRBV11-2, with 8 bases lining up with TRBD1. The trim removed 4 bases at V and 8 bases at J, leaving 10 bases unmatched. Per germline, CDR1 SGHAT and CDR2 FQNNGV. The length of the CDR3 is 14 residues. The CDR3 here is CASSSGGQANQQYF. CDR3 DNA: TGTGCCAGCAGCTCAGGGGGACAGGCCAACCAGCAGTACTTC.

V gene TRBV21-1 combines with J gene TRBJ1-3. TRBV21-1 is deemed a pseudogene. The CDR3 runs 15 residues. For the CDR3, the DNA is TGTGCCAGCAGCACGTGGGGGGGGTCGGGAAACACCATATATTTT. Translated: CASSTWGGSGNTIYF.

Worth noting for this clone: The junction shows a germline mismatch at one end, possibly a read error. This rearrangement joins TRBV4-1 to TRBJ1-1, with 8 bases matching TRBD1. The CDR3 runs 14 residues. In germline, CDR1 is MGHRA, CDR2 YSYEKL. CDR3 residues: CASSYGTGSTEASF. Here the CDR3 DNA reads TGCGCCAGCAGCTATGGGACAGGTAGCACTGAAGCTTCCTTT.

The chain links TRBV6-5 to TRBJ1-2; no clear D. With 2 bases removed from V and 5 bases from J, the gap between germline ends came to 9 bases. The CDR3 runs 13 residues. In germline, CDR1 is MNHEY, CDR2 SVGAGI. CDR3 sequence reads: CASSYGPPYGYTF. For the CDR3, the DNA is TGTGCCAGCAGTTACGGGCCTCCATATGGCTACACCTTC.

The CDR3 sequence is CASSLEGSAGELFF. The DNA for the CDR3 is TGTGCCAGCAGTTTAGAGGGGTCGGCCGGGGAGCTGTTTTTT. V gene TRBV27 combines with J gene TRBJ2-2; D is tentatively TRBD1 or TRBD2 (5 bases each). Germline assignment: CDR1 MNHEY and CDR2 SMNVEV (reference sequence). The CDR3 sequence is 14 residues long. V shed 2 bases and J shed 6 bases, with 10 bases lying between them.

CDR3 amino acids: CASSPPPGTGEQYF. For the CDR3, the DNA is TGTGCCAGCTCACCTCCCCCCGGGACAGGGGAGCAGTACTTC. The chain couples TRBV18 to TRBJ2-7; 9 bases match TRBD1. CDR3 size: 14 residues. V shed 3 bases and J 7 bases; nucleotides not matched to a gene: 7. Germline-derived CDR1 and CDR2 are KGHSH and LQKENI.

The table lists this clone with a count of one. J is TRBJ1-6 and V is TRBV6-6, with D possibly being TRBD1 (5 bases). Germline CDR1 MNHNY, CDR2 SVGAGI (reference sequence). CDR3 length: 16 amino acids. The V end was cut by 2 bases, the J end by 6 bases, with 14 bases between. CDR3 protein: CASSYKSPGINSPLHF. CDR3 nucleotides: TGTGCCAGCAGTTACAAAAGTCCAGGGATTAATTCACCCCTCCACTTT.

The J gene is TRBJ1-1, the V gene TRBV5-1, with a possible D match to TRBD1 (5 bases). V lost 4 bases to trimming and J lost 3 bases, with 16 bases between them. The CDR3 runs 15 residues. From germline, CDR1 is SGHRS and CDR2 YFSETQ. CDR3 protein: CASSPPGAGDTEAFF. The DNA for the CDR3 is TGCGCCAGCAGCCCCCCCGGGGCTGGGGACACTGAAGCTTTCTTT.

J is TRBJ1-5 and V is TRBV4-1, with 9 bases that match TRBD1. CDR3 length equals 15 residues. The junction had 12 bases not matched to a gene; V was cut back by 4 bases and J by 11 bases. Germline CDR1 reads MGHRA; CDR2 reads YSYEKL. Here the CDR3 reads CASSLLTGGQSAQHF. DNA of the CDR3: TGCGCCAGCAGCCTTCTGACAGGGGGACAATCAGCCCAGCATTTT.